These 22 T cell receptor beta chains share one sample of origin, sequenced in a study of cytomegalovirus exposure and HLA in healthy donors. The PCR employed 60 Vbeta primers together with 13 Jbeta primers. Sequencing used immunoSEQ multiplex PCR; TCRdb keeps in-frame clones, though not all of them. The data show 100,000 to 150,000 clones, less than 85% seen once. Sample: PBMCs. Receptors were obtained from a young man in good health and CMV-seropositive.

The chain couples TRBV6-6 to TRBJ1-1, with D perhaps matching TRBD1 (6 bases). The germline gives CDR1 MNHNY, CDR2 SVGAGI (reference sequence). Trimming took 9 bases from V and 5 from J, leaving 13 bases between them. The CDR3 contains 12 residues. The chain's CDR3 is CASTGKGTEAFF. As DNA, the CDR3 is TGTGCCAGTACAGGGAAAGGGACTGAAGCTTTCTTT.

CDR3 sequence reads: CASSYGGYTEAFF. As DNA, the CDR3 is TGTGCCAGCAGTTACGGAGGGTACACTGAAGCTTTCTTT. V gene TRBV6-5 combines with J gene TRBJ1-1; D remains unclear. Trimming took off 2 bases at V and 3 bases at J, with 7 bases between the two ends. This CDR3 is 13 amino acids long. From germline, CDR1 is MNHEY and CDR2 SVGAGI.

The table lists this clone with a few counts. CDR3 nucleotides: TGTGCCAGCAGTCAACAGGGGGCGCCGGGGGGTCAGCCCCAGCATTTT. This codes for CASSQQGAPGGQPQHF. The gene calls are TRBV28 and TRBJ1-5; 9 bases line up with TRBD1. Germline assignment: CDR1 MDHEN and CDR2 SYDVKM. V lost 5 bases, J lost 6 bases, and 11 bases stayed unmatched. The CDR3 contains 16 residues.

This clone was counted a single time. CDR3 in DNA: TGTGCCAGCAGCACTCATGGGGGGGAAGGACCGAACACCGGGGAGCTGTTTTTT. This sequence encodes CASSTHGGEGPNTGELFF. The V gene is TRBV9, the J gene TRBJ2-2; 7 bases match TRBD2. The CDR3 totals 18 residues. The trim removed 4 bases at V and 0 bases at J, leaving 12 bases unmatched. Per germline, CDR1 SGDLS and CDR2 YYNGEE. Combining the CDR3 with reference TRBV9 and TRBJ2-2 gives the whole variable domain DSGVTQTPKHLITATGQRVTLRCSPRSGDLSVYWYQQSLDQGLQFLIQYYNGEERAKGNILERFSAQQFPDLHSELNLSSLELGDSALYFCASSTHGGEGPNTGELFFGEGSRLTVL.

The chain links TRBV7-6 to TRBJ1-3; unclear D gene. Trimming cost V 4 bases and J 0 bases, with 19 bases left between them. This CDR3 is built from 18 residues. The germline V gene encodes CDR1 SGHVS and CDR2 FNYEAQ. CDR3 bases: TGTGCCAGCAGCTCATTCACTCCACAGCCTTACTCTGGAAACACCATATATTTT. It codes for CASSSFTPQPYSGNTIYF.

Of note for this clone: Other DNA variants within this sample encode the same CDR3. The rearrangement links TRBV7-9 to TRBJ2-3; D is ambiguous. Trimming stripped 3 bases from V and 1 base from J, with 2 bases between. Germline-derived CDR1 and CDR2 are SEHNR and FQNEAQ (reference sequence). This CDR3 comprises 12 residues. The CDR3 DNA is TGTGCCAGCAGCTTCGGCACAGATACGCAGTATTTT. Translated: CASSFGTDTQYF.

The rearrangement links TRBV6-5 to TRBJ1-2; 11 bases line up with TRBD1. Germline values: CDR1 MNHEY, CDR2 SVGAGI. The CDR3 extends over 12 amino acids. Trimming cost V 6 bases and J 8 bases; bases outside gene matches: 2. This CDR3 is CASRGTGGGYTF. The CDR3 region has the DNA TGTGCCAGCAGGGGGACAGGGGGAGGCTACACCTTC.

This chain uses TRBV11-3 with TRBJ1-1; 7 nucleotides match TRBD1. V gave up 5 bases and J gave up 8 bases; unmatched junction bases: 8. In germline, CDR1 is SGHNT, CDR2 YENEEA. There are 13 residues in the CDR3. The CDR3 DNA reads as TGTGCCAGCAGCCCACGTGGGACAGAGGAAGCTTTCTTT. It yields the protein CASSPRGTEEAFF.

V usage is TRBV5-1 and J usage is TRBJ2-5, with D perhaps matching TRBD1 (6 bases). Germline loops: CDR1 SGHRS, CDR2 YFSETQ. CDR3 length: 14 residues. The V end lost 2 bases, the J end lost 2 bases, and 10 bases lay between the germline ends. The CDR3 nucleotides are TGCGCCAGCAGCTTAGGGGGAAAGCAAGAGACCCAGTACTTC. This translates into CASSLGGKQETQYF.

The gene calls are TRBV6-1 and TRBJ1-1; 7 positions agree with TRBD1. Germline CDR1 MNHNS, CDR2 SASEGT. The CDR3 is 16 residues long. The V segment lost 2 bases and the J segment 0 bases; nucleotides outside the gene matches: 6. The CDR3 coding sequence is TGTGCCAGCAGTGAACAAGGGACAGTTATGAACACTGAAGCTTTCTTT. This sequence encodes CASSEQGTVMNTEAFF.

The V gene is TRBV14, the J gene TRBJ1-2, with D perhaps TRBD1 (5 bases). V was clipped by 6 bases and J by 0 bases, with 8 bases between them. This CDR3 contains 13 residues. Germline CDR1 is SGHDN and CDR2 is FVKESK. CDR3 coding DNA: TGTGCCAGCAGGGGACTCTCTAACTATGGCTACACCTTC. Translated: CASRGLSNYGYTF.

This clone was detected only a few times. The chain has TRBV6-1 and TRBJ1-5; D is unclear. The CDR3 is 13 amino acids. The germline gives CDR1 MNHNS, CDR2 SASEGT. The ends were cut back, 6 bases at V and 6 bases at J, with 12 bases in the middle. The chain's CDR3 is CASSEAVGQPQHF. Here the CDR3 DNA reads TGTGCCAGCAGCGAGGCGGTAGGTCAGCCCCAGCATTTT.

V usage is TRBV19 and J usage is TRBJ2-5; D is possibly TRBD2 (6 bases). This CDR3 comprises 15 residues. V gave up 7 bases and J gave up 5 bases, with 20 bases separating them. Per the germline V gene, CDR1 is LNHDA and CDR2 is SQIVND (reference sequence). In nucleotides, the CDR3 is TGTGCCAGTACCTTCTCGGAGGGAACCCGGGAGACCCAGTACTTC. Protein sequence: CASTFSEGTRETQYF.

The chain is built from TRBV6-5 and TRBJ1-6; perhaps TRBD1 as D (5 bases). V lost 7 bases, J lost 8 bases, and 12 bases lay in between. CDR3 length: 13 amino acids. Germline values: CDR1 MNHEY, CDR2 SVGAGI. CDR3 in amino acids: CASTAGIHSPLHF. The CDR3 DNA sequence: TGTGCCAGCACAGCAGGGATCCATTCACCCCTCCACTTT.

The DNA of the CDR3 is TGTGCCAGCAGCTTAGAATCAGGGTCCCCTAACTATGGCTACACCTTC. Its protein is CASSLESGSPNYGYTF. The chain joins TRBV5-4 to TRBJ1-2, with D perhaps matching TRBD1 (5 bases). The CDR3 consists of 16 residues. With 2 bases removed from V and 0 bases from J, the gap between germline ends came to 14 bases. Germline V lookup: CDR1 SGHNT, CDR2 YYREEE (reference sequence).

The chain is built from TRBV5-4 and TRBJ2-5, with TRBD2 matching over 13 bases. The germline V gene has CDR1 SGHNT and CDR2 YYREEE (reference sequence). This CDR3 has 16 amino acids. J lost 3 bases, V lost 0 bases, and 2 bases had no gene match. CDR3 DNA: TGTGCCAGCAGCTTGGGGGGGACTAGCGGGGAAGAGACCCAGTACTTC. Protein: CASSLGGTSGEETQYF.

The CDR3 reads CASRGLAADTQYF. The CDR3 DNA reads as TGTGCCAGCAGGGGACTAGCGGCGGATACGCAGTATTTT. V and J are TRBV9 and TRBJ2-3; 11 nucleotides match TRBD2. CDR1 and CDR2 from the germline V gene are SGDLS and YYNGEE. The CDR3 is made up of 13 amino acids. The V and J ends lost 5 bases and 6 bases, in that order; junction bases with no gene match: 2.

This clone was counted a few times. The chain is built from TRBV13 and TRBJ2-7; D ambiguous. With 1 base removed from V and 6 bases from J, the gap between germline ends came to 13 bases. Germline lookup yields CDR1 PRHDT and CDR2 FYEKMQ (reference sequence). CDR3 size: 14 residues. CDR3 residues: CASSLDSFTGEQYF. CDR3 in DNA: TGTGCCAGCAGCTTAGACTCGTTCACCGGCGAGCAGTACTTC. The full variable domain, its missing parts supplied by reference TRBV13 and TRBJ2-7, is AAGVIQSPRHLIKEKRETATLKCYPIPRHDTVYWYQQGPGQDPQFLISFYEKMQSDKGSIPDRFSAQQFSDYHSELNMSSLELGDSALYFCASSLDSFTGEQYFGPGTRLTVT.

The gene calls are TRBV9 and TRBJ2-2, with a weak D call TRBD1 (5 bases). Trimming cost V 4 bases and J 6 bases, with 7 bases left between them. This CDR3 is 12 amino acids long. Germline lookup yields CDR1 SGDLS and CDR2 YYNGEE. CDR3 region: CASSLGPGELFF. CDR3 nucleotide sequence: TGTGCCAGCAGCCTGGGGCCCGGGGAGCTGTTTTTT. Variable domain in full (rest from reference TRBV9 and TRBJ2-2): DSGVTQTPKHLITATGQRVTLRCSPRSGDLSVYWYQQSLDQGLQFLIQYYNGEERAKGNILERFSAQQFPDLHSELNLSSLELGDSALYFCASSLGPGELFFGEGSRLTVL.

The J gene is TRBJ1-5, the V gene TRBV7-6; TRBD1 is a possible D gene (5 bases). The CDR3 consists of 14 residues. Trimming removed 1 base at V and 4 bases at J, with 8 bases between. Germline loops: CDR1 SGHVS, CDR2 FNYEAQ. The CDR3: CASSLGQSNQPQHF. The CDR3 DNA follows: TGTGCCAGCAGCTTAGGACAGTCGAATCAGCCCCAGCATTTT.

V is TRBV19 and J is TRBJ1-2; the D gene is possibly TRBD1 (6 bases). This CDR3 region has 13 residues. Germline loops: CDR1 LNHDA, CDR2 SQIVND (reference sequence). The V gene lost 9 bases and the J gene lost 3 bases, with 14 bases spanning the gap. CDR3 bases: TGTGCCAGCTTTACAGGGAACTACTATGGCTACACCTTC. Its protein is CASFTGNYYGYTF.

The chain employs TRBV4-1 and TRBJ2-2, with 11 bases matching TRBD1. Germline CDR1 reads MGHRA; CDR2 reads YSYEKL. Losses at the gene ends were 8 bases for V and 5 bases for J; bases not matched to a gene: 16. The CDR3 sequence is 18 residues long. CDR3 DNA: TGCGCCAGCGCCCCCCAGGGCGGGACAGGGGGTATTACCGGGGAGCTGTTTTTT. The encoded protein is CASAPQGGTGGITGELFF.